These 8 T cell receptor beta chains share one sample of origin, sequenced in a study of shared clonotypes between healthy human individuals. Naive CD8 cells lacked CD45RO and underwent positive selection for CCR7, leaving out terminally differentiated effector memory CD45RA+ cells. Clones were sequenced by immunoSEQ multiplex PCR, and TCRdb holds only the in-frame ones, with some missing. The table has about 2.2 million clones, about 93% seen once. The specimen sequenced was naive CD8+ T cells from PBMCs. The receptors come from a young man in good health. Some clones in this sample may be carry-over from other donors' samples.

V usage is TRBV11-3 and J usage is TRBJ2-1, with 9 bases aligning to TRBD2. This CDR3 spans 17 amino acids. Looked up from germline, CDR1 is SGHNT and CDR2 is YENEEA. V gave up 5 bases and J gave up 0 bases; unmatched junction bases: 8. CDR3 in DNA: TGTGCCAGCAGCCTCGGACTAGCGAGGAGCTCCTACAATGAGCAGTTCTTC. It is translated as CASSLGLARSSYNEQFF.

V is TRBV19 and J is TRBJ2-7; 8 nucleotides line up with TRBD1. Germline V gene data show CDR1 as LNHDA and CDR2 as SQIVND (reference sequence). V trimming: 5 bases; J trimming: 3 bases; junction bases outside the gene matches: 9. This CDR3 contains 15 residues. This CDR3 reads CASSLGQGNYYEQYF. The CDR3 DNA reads TGTGCCAGTAGTCTAGGACAGGGCAATTACTACGAGCAGTACTTC.

The CDR3 here is CASRTLRGDRLSYNEQFF. In DNA, the CDR3 is TGTGCCAGCAGGACCCTCAGGGGGGACAGACTCTCCTACAATGAGCAGTTCTTC. The rearrangement joins TRBV28 to TRBJ2-1; tentatively, D is TRBD1 (7 bases). This CDR3 region has 18 residues. Germline CDR1 and CDR2: MDHEN and SYDVKM. The germline V and J ends were trimmed by 6 bases and 0 bases, with 21 bases remaining between them.

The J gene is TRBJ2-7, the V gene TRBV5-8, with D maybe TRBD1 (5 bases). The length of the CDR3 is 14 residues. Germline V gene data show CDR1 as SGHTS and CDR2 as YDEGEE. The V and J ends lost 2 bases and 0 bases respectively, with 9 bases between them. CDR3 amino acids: CASSFRGGSYEQYF. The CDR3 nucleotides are TGTGCCAGCAGCTTTAGGGGTGGCTCCTACGAGCAGTACTTC.

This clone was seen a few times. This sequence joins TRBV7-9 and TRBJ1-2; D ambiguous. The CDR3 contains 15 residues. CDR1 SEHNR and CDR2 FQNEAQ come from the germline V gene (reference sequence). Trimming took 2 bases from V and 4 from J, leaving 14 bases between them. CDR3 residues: CASSLSQSYFYGYTF. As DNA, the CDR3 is TGTGCCAGCAGCTTAAGCCAGTCCTACTTCTATGGCTACACCTTC.

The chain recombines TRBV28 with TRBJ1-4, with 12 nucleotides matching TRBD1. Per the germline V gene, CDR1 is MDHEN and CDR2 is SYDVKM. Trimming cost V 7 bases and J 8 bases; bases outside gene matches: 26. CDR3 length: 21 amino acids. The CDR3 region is CASILGPWAGTGGSDREKLFF. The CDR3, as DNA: TGTGCCAGCATCTTGGGCCCGTGGGCTGGGACAGGGGGCTCGGATAGGGAAAAACTGTTTTTT.

CDR3 sequence reads: CASSEGGGPAREQYF. DNA for the CDR3: TGTGCCAGCAGCGAGGGTGGGGGACCCGCTAGGGAGCAGTACTTC. The chain joins TRBV9 to TRBJ2-7; D may match TRBD1 or TRBD2 (5 bases each). The CDR3 extends over 15 amino acids. The V end lost 3 bases, the J end lost 7 bases, and 20 bases lay between the germline ends. The germline V gene has CDR1 SGDLS and CDR2 YYNGEE.

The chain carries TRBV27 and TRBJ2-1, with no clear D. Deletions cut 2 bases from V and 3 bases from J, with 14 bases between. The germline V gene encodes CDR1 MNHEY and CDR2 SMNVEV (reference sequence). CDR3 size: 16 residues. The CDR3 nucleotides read TGTGCCAGCAGTTTAGCACGGAACCTACTCTACAATGAGCAGTTCTTC. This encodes CASSLARNLLYNEQFF.